Shown below are 27 T cell receptor beta chains from a single sample sequenced in a study of identical twins. TCRdb fed the 5' RACE reads into MiXCR, producing one record per CDR3 protein. The sample lists 120,000 to 150,000 distinct CDR3 sequences; around 3.6% were seen once. The sequencing input was memory T cells sorted from blood. The receptor set was obtained from a man between 18 and 35 years old in good health.

The V call is TRBV3-1, the J call TRBJ1-6; unclear D gene. V was clipped by 0 bases and J by 9 bases, with 6 bases between them. Per germline, CDR1 LGHDT and CDR2 YNNKEL (reference sequence). The CDR3 runs to 13 residues. The chain's CDR3 is CASSQDLASPLHF. Here the CDR3 DNA reads TGTGCCAGCAGCCAAGATCTGGCTTCACCCCTCCACTTT.

This clonotype was detected ten times or more. This chain connects TRBV27 to TRBJ2-7, with a weak D call TRBD1 (6 bases). This CDR3 is built from 13 residues. Germline V gene lookup returns CDR1 MNHEY and CDR2 SMNVEV (reference sequence). Between the trimmed V and J ends, which lost 4 bases and 2 bases, there was a span of 9 bases. This CDR3 reads CASSYRTAYEQYV. CDR3 sequence (DNA): TGTGCCAGCAGTTACCGGACAGCCTACGAGCAGTACGTC.

This clonotype came up a few times. V gene TRBV24-1 combines with J gene TRBJ2-5; D gene unclear. The V end was cut by 0 bases, the J end by 5 bases, with 3 bases between. This CDR3 has 12 residues. The V gene's germline CDR1 is KGHDR and CDR2 SFDVKD. The CDR3 here is CATSDLGETQYF. Written as DNA, the CDR3 is TGTGCCACCAGTGATTTGGGCGAGACCCAGTACTTC.

There are a few counts of this clonotype. The chain employs TRBV25-1 and TRBJ2-7; no reliable D call. Germline values: CDR1 MGHDK, CDR2 SYGVNS. The CDR3 spans 11 residues. V dropped 5 bases and J dropped 6 bases, with 8 bases sitting between them. The CDR3 bases are TGTGCCAGCAGTTACCGGTCCGAGCAGTACTTC. Translated, it gives CASSYRSEQYF.

Many counts were recorded for this clonotype. The genes are TRBV6-2 or TRBV6-3 and TRBJ2-2; maybe TRBD2 (6 bases). V lost 5 bases, J lost 6 bases, and 13 bases lay in between. Germline-derived CDR1 and CDR2 are MNHEY and SVGEGT. The CDR3 runs 14 residues. The CDR3: CASSPGTDAGELFF. CDR3 nucleotide sequence: TGTGCCAGCAGTCCCGGGACTGATGCCGGGGAGCTGTTTTTT.

This clonotype showed up many times. The V and J genes are TRBV6-5 and TRBJ1-2; TRBD1 matches 7 bases. This CDR3 is built from 16 residues. The junction had 9 bases not matched to a gene; V was cut back by 4 bases and J by 1 base. CDR1 is MNHEY and CDR2 is SVGAGI in the germline V gene. The CDR3 here is CASSSGTVNYNYGYTF. The CDR3 coding sequence is TGTGCCAGCAGTTCCGGGACAGTTAATTATAACTATGGCTACACCTTC.

This clonotype has ten or more counts. The rearrangement joins TRBV20-1 to TRBJ2-5; 10 nucleotides agree with TRBD2. J lost 0 bases, V lost 6 bases, and 7 bases had no gene match. CDR1 is DFQATT and CDR2 is SNEGSKA in the germline V gene (reference sequence). CDR3 size: 15 residues. CDR3 amino acids: CSAVNSGRHQETQYF. The CDR3 DNA reads TGCAGTGCCGTGAATAGCGGGAGGCACCAAGAGACCCAGTACTTC.

This clonotype was seen ten or more times. The V and J genes are TRBV7-9 and TRBJ2-3; 7 positions agree with TRBD2. Germline-derived CDR1 and CDR2 are SEHNR and FQNEAQ (reference sequence). With 1 base clipped from V and 1 base from J, the junction kept 8 bases outside the gene matches. The CDR3 is 17 amino acids. The CDR3 loop is CASSLGEGAPGTDTQYF. CDR3 sequence (DNA): TGTGCCAGCAGCTTAGGGGAGGGAGCCCCTGGCACAGATACGCAGTATTTT.

Many counts were recorded for this clonotype. Here the CDR3 reads CASSLQGFTSGANVLTF. The DNA for the CDR3 is TGTGCCAGCAGTCTACAGGGTTTTACGTCTGGGGCCAACGTCCTGACTTTC. The rearrangement joins TRBV27 to TRBJ2-6; D perhaps matches TRBD1 (6 bases). With 5 bases removed from V and 1 base from J, the gap between germline ends came to 15 bases. Germline V gene data show CDR1 as MNHEY and CDR2 as SMNVEV (reference sequence). CDR3 length: 17 residues.

The gene calls are TRBV7-2 and TRBJ2-1, with a possible D match to TRBD1 (7 bases). The CDR3 loop spans 15 amino acids. The V end lost 4 bases, the J end lost 8 bases, and 18 bases lay between the germline ends. Germline CDR1 reads SGHTA; CDR2 reads FQGNSA. The CDR3 sequence: CASSSGGLRMDEQFF. CDR3 nucleotides: TGTGCCAGCAGCTCAGGGGGGCTAAGAATGGATGAGCAGTTCTTC.

This clonotype occurred a few times. The V call is TRBV2, the J call TRBJ2-7; D unresolved. The germline V gene encodes CDR1 SNHLY and CDR2 FYNNEI. V lost 6 bases and J lost 4, with 10 bases in between. This CDR3 is 12 amino acids long. The CDR3 protein is CASSIYGYEQYV. DNA of the CDR3: TGTGCCAGCAGCATTTACGGTTACGAGCAGTACGTC.

This clonotype was observed at least ten times. The chain is built from TRBV3-1 and TRBJ2-7, with 9 nucleotides matching TRBD2. This CDR3 is 18 amino acids long. The ends lost 3 bases at V and 0 bases at J; junction bases unmatched: 12. Per the germline V gene, CDR1 is LGHDT and CDR2 is YNNKEL (reference sequence). CDR3 amino acids: CASSHHIRLAGNSYEQYV. The CDR3, as DNA: TGTGCCAGCAGCCATCACATTCGGCTAGCGGGAAACTCCTACGAGCAGTACGTC.

There are many counts of this clonotype. The chain has TRBV7-8 and TRBJ2-2; D is unresolved. V lost 1 base, J lost 7 bases, and 7 bases lay in between. Germline V lookup: CDR1 SGHVS, CDR2 FQNEAQ. The CDR3 is made up of 13 amino acids. The CDR3, as DNA: TGTGCCAGCAGCTTAGGCCCAGGCGGGGAGCTGTTTTTT. Its protein product is CASSLGPGGELFF.

This clonotype appeared a single time. The rearrangement links TRBV20-1 to TRBJ2-5; 8 bases are shared with TRBD2. CDR1 is DFQATT and CDR2 is SNEGSKA in the germline V gene (reference sequence). The CDR3 covers 16 residues. V lost 6 bases to trimming and J lost 1 base; unmatched junction nucleotides: 13. The CDR3 sequence: CSAGSVAGGTQETQYF. In nucleotides, the CDR3 is TGCAGTGCCGGAAGCGTGGCGGGAGGAACCCAAGAGACCCAGTACTTC.

This clonotype was picked up a small number of times. This rearrangement joins TRBV18 to TRBJ1-5, with D perhaps TRBD1 (6 bases). This CDR3 is 13 amino acids long. Germline-derived CDR1 and CDR2 are KGHSH and LQKENI. V shed 4 bases and J shed 7 bases, with 11 bases lying between them. CDR3 DNA: TGTGCCAGCTCACAGGACAGTCGCCAGCCCCAGCATTTT. This codes for CASSQDSRQPQHF.

On this clonotype: Being one base from a much bigger clone, this may be a read error. V and J are TRBV6-2 or TRBV6-3 and TRBJ2-1; D unresolved. Trimming cost V 6 bases and J 12 bases, with 12 bases left between them. CDR1 is MNHEY and CDR2 is SVGEGT in the germline V gene. The CDR3 extends over 11 amino acids. The CDR3 protein is CASSKDPRQFF. CDR3 nucleotides: TGTGCCAGCAGCAAGGACCCCCGGCAGTTCTTC.

This chain links TRBV2 with TRBJ2-6; 8 nucleotides align to TRBD2. CDR3 length: 16 amino acids. Looked up from germline, CDR1 is SNHLY and CDR2 is FYNNEI. The J segment lost 2 bases and the V segment lost 4 bases, leaving 4 bases of the junction unmatched. DNA for the CDR3: TGTGCCAGCAGTGTCGGAGCGGGGGCTGGGGCCAACGTCCTGACTTTC. Translated: CASSVGAGAGANVLTF.

This clonotype was counted between two and nine times. A read error may explain this, as a much larger clone is one base away. The CDR3 end shows no conserved phenylalanine or tryptophan, and so a read error is likely. The chain recombines TRBV6-1 with TRBJ2-1; D possibly uses TRBD1 or TRBD2 (9 bases each). CDR1 MNHNS and CDR2 SASEGT come from the germline V gene. V lost 6 bases and J 12 bases, leaving 27 bases between the germline ends. The length of the CDR3 is 16 residues. Here the CDR3 DNA reads TGTGCCAGCAGATCCACGGGACAGGGCATGACTAGCGGGCAGTTCTCC. This gives the protein CASRSTGQGMTSGQFS.

This clonotype was observed at least ten times. The chain has TRBV5-1 and TRBJ1-2, with no clear D. CDR1 SGHRS and CDR2 YFSETQ come from the germline V gene. V lost 2 bases and J 9 bases, leaving 20 bases between the germline ends. The CDR3 has 15 residues. The DNA for the CDR3 is TGCGCCAGCAGCTTAAACCCTCGGCAAGATTATAGCTACACCTTC. Translation gives CASSLNPRQDYSYTF.

This chain uses TRBV6-1 with TRBJ1-1, with 8 bases fitting TRBD1. The germline CDR1 and CDR2 sequences are MNHNS and SASEGT. The CDR3 consists of 14 residues. Trimming took 1 base from V and 5 from J; bases not matched to a gene: 3. The CDR3: CASSEDRGGTEAFF. CDR3 DNA sequence: TGTGCCAGCAGTGAAGACAGGGGGGGAACTGAAGCTTTCTTT.

The sample holds many counts of this clonotype. The chain has TRBV5-1 and TRBJ2-2, with D tentatively TRBD2 (6 bases). Germline CDR1 and CDR2: SGHRS and YFSETQ. V lost 4 bases, J lost 6 bases, and 22 bases lay in between. This CDR3 region has 17 residues. This chain's CDR3 is CASSQAPTGSGSGELFF. The CDR3, as DNA: TGCGCCAGCAGCCAAGCCCCAACCGGGAGTGGATCCGGGGAGCTGTTTTTT. The full variable domain, completed using reference TRBV5-1 and TRBJ2-2, is KAGVTQTPRYLIKTRGQQVTLSCSPISGHRSVSWYQQTPGQGLQFLFEYFSETQRNKGNFPGRFSGRQFSNSRSEMNVSTLELGDSALYLCASSQAPTGSGSGELFFGEGSRLTVL.

This clonotype occurred many times. This chain links TRBV6-5 with TRBJ2-7; the match to TRBD2 covers 15 bases. Germline CDR1 reads MNHEY; CDR2 reads SVGAGI. The V gene end was trimmed by 2 bases and the J gene end by 4 bases; junction bases not matched to a gene: 12. The CDR3 is 19 amino acids. This CDR3 reads CASSYGGTSGRHVTYEQYF. CDR3 DNA: TGTGCCAGCAGTTACGGAGGGACTAGCGGGAGGCACGTTACTTACGAGCAGTACTTC.

This clonotype was detected many times. This chain connects TRBV2 to TRBJ2-7; D call uncertain. Between the trimmed V and J ends, which lost 3 bases and 4 bases, there was a span of 7 bases. The CDR3 spans 12 residues. Germline CDR1 reads SNHLY; CDR2 reads FYNNEI. CDR3 coding DNA: TGTGCCAGCAGTGATAAAGGATACGAGCAGTACGTC. Protein: CASSDKGYEQYV.

The genes are TRBV11-1 and TRBJ2-3, with 8 bases identical to TRBD2. Germline lookup yields CDR1 SGHAT and CDR2 FQDESV (reference sequence). CDR3 length: 18 amino acids. Losses at the gene ends were 1 base for V and 0 bases for J; bases not matched to a gene: 9. CDR3 in DNA: TGTGCCAGCAGCTTAGTTGGGACTAGGAATCCTAGCACAGATACGCAGTATTTT. It encodes CASSLVGTRNPSTDTQYF.

In its sample, this clonotype was seen many times. The chain recombines TRBV25-1 with TRBJ1-3; D perhaps matches TRBD1 (5 bases). Trimming pared 2 bases from V and 4 bases from J, leaving 15 bases between. CDR1 MGHDK and CDR2 SYGVNS come from the germline V gene. The CDR3 runs to 16 residues. This chain's CDR3 is CASSEMTGAGGNTIYF. The CDR3 bases are TGTGCCAGCAGTGAAATGACCGGGGCGGGAGGAAACACCATATATTTT.

The chain has TRBV12-2 and TRBJ2-7; the D call TRBD1 from the table was never checked on the DNA. TRBV12-2 is classified as a pseudogene. The CDR3 contains 13 residues. The CDR3 sequence is CASRSRPFYEQYV. The DNA for the CDR3 is TGTGCAAGTCGCTCCCGGCCGTTCTACGAGCAGTACGTC.

This clonotype occurred many times. The chain uses TRBV5-1 and TRBJ2-7, with a tentative D call TRBD2 (5 bases). Germline assignment: CDR1 SGHRS and CDR2 YFSETQ. CDR3 size: 14 residues. V was clipped by 1 base and J by 0 bases, with 8 bases between them. The DNA of the CDR3 is TGCGCCAGCAGCTTGTCGGGAAGCTCCTACGAGCAGTACGTC. It codes for CASSLSGSSYEQYV.